This passage covers 6 T cell receptor beta chains from one sample sequenced in a study of blood T cell repertoires in COVID-19. Here immunoSEQ multiplex PCR was the method, and the copy in TCRdb shows in-frame clones only, minus some. The sample records around 200,000 clones, 70% to 90% being singletons. What was sequenced was peripheral blood. The receptors come from a person between 65 and 79 years old with COVID-19, enrolled during active disease.

The chain couples TRBV28 to TRBJ1-5; 8 bases line up with TRBD1. This CDR3 contains 13 residues. From germline, CDR1 is MDHEN and CDR2 SYDVKM. The trim removed 5 bases at V and 6 bases at J, leaving 3 bases unmatched. The CDR3 region has the DNA TGTGCCAGCAGTCCCGACAGGGGTCAGCCCCAGCATTTT. It specifies CASSPDRGQPQHF.

The chain employs TRBV7-6 and TRBJ2-1; the match to TRBD2 covers 13 bases. V trimming: 5 bases; J trimming: 9 bases; junction bases outside the gene matches: 7. Germline V gene lookup returns CDR1 SGHVS and CDR2 FNYEAQ. The CDR3 loop spans 15 amino acids. The DNA for the CDR3 is TGTGCCAGCAGCGTTGGACTAGCGGGAGCAGGTGAGCAGTTCTTC. Translated: CASSVGLAGAGEQFF.

The chain employs TRBV19 and TRBJ2-3; 9 nucleotides agree with TRBD2. Unmatched junction bases numbered 1, after V lost 4 bases and J lost 2 bases. The CDR3 totals 14 residues. Germline values: CDR1 LNHDA, CDR2 SQIVND (reference sequence). CDR3 DNA sequence: TGTGCCAGTAGTAGCGGGGGGGCCACAGATACGCAGTATTTT. As protein: CASSSGGATDTQYF.

The chain is built from TRBV28 and TRBJ2-5; D gene ambiguous. Germline CDR1 is MDHEN and CDR2 is SYDVKM. The CDR3 covers 11 residues. Trimming shortened V by 7 bases and J by 2 bases, and 5 bases separated the two germline ends. CDR3: CASMLQETQYF. In nucleotides, the CDR3 is TGTGCCAGCATGTTACAAGAGACCCAGTACTTC.

The chain recombines TRBV9 with TRBJ1-4; D possibly corresponds to TRBD1 (6 bases). Germline V lookup: CDR1 SGDLS, CDR2 YYNGEE. Trimming stripped 3 bases from V and 6 bases from J, with 18 bases between. The CDR3 length is 16 residues. As DNA, the CDR3 is TGTGCCAGCAGCGCCCGCTCGGGGAGGGGGGATGAAAAACTGTTTTTT. It translates to CASSARSGRGDEKLFF.

V and J are TRBV19 and TRBJ2-2; the match to TRBD1 covers 12 bases. J lost 4 bases, V lost 6 bases, and 6 bases had no gene match. The germline CDR1 and CDR2 sequences are LNHDA and SQIVND (reference sequence). CDR3 length: 16 residues. Here the CDR3 reads CASSGGQGAGTGELFF. The CDR3 nucleotides are TGTGCCAGTAGCGGGGGACAGGGGGCGGGCACCGGGGAGCTGTTTTTT.